This TCR beta chain was observed in a study of technical replicates of blood from a handful of donors. The repertoire was sequenced with immunoSEQ multiplex PCR; TCRdb's copy has only in-frame clones and lacks some. Of 55,000 to 80,000 clones listed, 98% are singletons. The specimen was T cells isolated from PBMCs. This receptor was obtained from a human donor in good health.

The CDR3 nucleotides read TGCGCCAGCAGCCAAGATCTCGGGACAGGGCGAAACACCGGGGAGCTGTTTTTT. As protein: CASSQDLGTGRNTGELFF. This chain joins TRBV4-1 and TRBJ2-2; TRBD1 aligns across 9 bases. Germline assignment: CDR1 MGHRA and CDR2 YSYEKL. V lost 0 bases, J lost 2 bases, and 7 bases stayed unmatched. CDR3 length: 18 amino acids.